The 5 T cell receptor beta chains below all came from one sample that was sequenced in a study of blood T cell repertoires in COVID-19. Sequencing was performed with immunoSEQ multiplex PCR; in TCRdb, only in-frame clones are kept and a portion is missing. The top ten hold around 4.1% of the sample, which has under 150,000 clones, 79% seen once. Sequencing was performed on peripheral blood. These TCRs come from a woman at least 80 years old with acute or convalescent COVID-19.

The V gene is TRBV7-3, the J gene TRBJ2-7; TRBD2 matches at 9 bases. After removal of 5 bases from V and 9 bases from J, the junction contained 8 bases not matched to a gene. The length of the CDR3 is 13 residues. Germline CDR1 is SGHTA and CDR2 is FQGTGA. The CDR3 DNA reads as TGTGCCAGCAGCCCGTCGCGGGAGGGAGGGCAGTACTTC. Translating gives CASSPSREGGQYF.

On this clone itself: The identical CDR3 is also encoded by other nucleotide sequences in the sample. The gene calls are TRBV7-2 and TRBJ1-2; 9 nucleotides match TRBD1. CDR3 length: 13 residues. V shed 4 bases and J 4 bases; nucleotides not matched to a gene: 1. CDR1 is SGHTA, CDR2 FQGNSA, per germline. CDR3: CASSSDRGYGYTF. The CDR3 region has the DNA TGTGCCAGCAGCTCGGACAGGGGCTATGGCTACACCTTC.

The chain links TRBV10-3 to TRBJ1-5; perhaps TRBD1 as D (5 bases). The CDR3 runs 14 residues. V lost 6 bases and J 3 bases, leaving 12 bases between the germline ends. The germline gives CDR1 ENHRY, CDR2 SYGVKD. The DNA for the CDR3 is TGTGCCATCAGAGGGGCAGGAAACAATCAGCCCCAGCATTTT. Residues: CAIRGAGNNQPQHF.

The chain employs TRBV6-5 and TRBJ2-7, with TRBD2 matching 14 bases. Trimming took 6 bases from V and 9 from J; bases not matched to a gene: 10. Germline CDR1 reads MNHEY; CDR2 reads SVGAGI. The CDR3 runs 15 residues. The CDR3 sequence is CASSERLAGGLAQYF. CDR3 nucleotides: TGTGCCAGCAGCGAGAGACTAGCGGGGGGGCTGGCGCAGTACTTC.

This rearrangement joins TRBV19 to TRBJ2-1; 8 bases align to TRBD1. The germline V gene encodes CDR1 LNHDA and CDR2 SQIVND (reference sequence). The V segment lost 9 bases and the J segment 0 bases; nucleotides outside the gene matches: 7. The CDR3 runs 15 residues. CDR3 in DNA: TGTGCCAGCGGGCAGGGGGCCATCTCCTACAATGAGCAGTTCTTC. It specifies CASGQGAISYNEQFF.